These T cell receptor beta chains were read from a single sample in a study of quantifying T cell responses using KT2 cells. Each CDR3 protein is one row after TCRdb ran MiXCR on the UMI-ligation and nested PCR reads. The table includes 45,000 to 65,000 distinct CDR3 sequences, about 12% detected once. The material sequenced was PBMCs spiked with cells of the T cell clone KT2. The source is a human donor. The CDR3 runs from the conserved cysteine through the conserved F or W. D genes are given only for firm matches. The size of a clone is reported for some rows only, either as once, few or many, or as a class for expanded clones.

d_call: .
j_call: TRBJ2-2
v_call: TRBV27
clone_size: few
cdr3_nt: TGTGCCAGCAGTTTTGGGCCAGTTCCAACCGGGGAGCTGTTTTTT
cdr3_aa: CASSFGPVPTGELFF

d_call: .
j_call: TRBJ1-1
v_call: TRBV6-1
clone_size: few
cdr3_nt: TGTGCCAGCAGTGGACCCGAGGGCCCCTCAAAAGCTTTCTTT
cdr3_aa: CASSGPEGPSKAFF

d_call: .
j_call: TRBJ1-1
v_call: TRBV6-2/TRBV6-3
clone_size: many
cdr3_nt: TGTGCCAGCAGTTACTCGGGCGGGAACACTGAAGCTTTCTTT
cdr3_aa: CASSYSGGNTEAFF

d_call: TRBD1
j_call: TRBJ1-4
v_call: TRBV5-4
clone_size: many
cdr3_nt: TGTGCCAGCAGGCCAGACAGGGCAGGAGGAAAACTGTTTTTT
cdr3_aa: CASRPDRAGGKLFF

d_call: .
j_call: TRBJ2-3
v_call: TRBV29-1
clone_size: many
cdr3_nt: TGCAGCGTTGACGGGGGTGCCGCTGGTCCAGATACGCAGTATTTT
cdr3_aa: CSVDGGAAGPDTQYF

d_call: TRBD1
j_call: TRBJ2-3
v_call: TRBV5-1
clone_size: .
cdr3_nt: TGCGCCAGCAGCTACGACAGGGCCGCAGATACGCAGTATTTT
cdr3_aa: CASSYDRAADTQYF

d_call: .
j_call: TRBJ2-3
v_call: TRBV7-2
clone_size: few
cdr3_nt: TGTGCCAGCAGCTTAGGGTTTTCCCCAGATACGCAGTATTTT
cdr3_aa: CASSLGFSPDTQYF

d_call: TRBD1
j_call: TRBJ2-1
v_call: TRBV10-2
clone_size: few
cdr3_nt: TGCGCCAGCAGTGGGGACAGGGAGTACAATGAGCAGTTCTTC
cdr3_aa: CASSGDREYNEQFF

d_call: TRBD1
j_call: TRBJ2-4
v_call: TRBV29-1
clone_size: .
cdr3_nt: TGCAGCGGGGGACAGTCGAACATTCAGTACTTC
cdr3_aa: CSGGQSNIQYF

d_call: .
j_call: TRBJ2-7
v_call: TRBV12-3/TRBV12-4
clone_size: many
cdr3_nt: TGTGCCAGCAGGGAGGGGATCGCCCCCTGGCAGTACTTC
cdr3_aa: CASREGIAPWQYF